The 27 T cell receptor beta chains presented below share a single source sample, sequenced in a study of blood T cell repertoires in COVID-19. Measured with immunoSEQ multiplex PCR; TCRdb has only the in-frame clones, and not every one. The table lists some 390,000 clones, over 85% of them singletons, with less than 2% in the top ten. Material for sequencing was PBMCs or T cells enriched from blood (not recorded which). The source of these receptors is a woman in her 30s who had recovered from COVID-19.

The genes are TRBV9 and TRBJ1-1, with a tentative D call TRBD1 (5 bases). Germline CDR1 SGDLS, CDR2 YYNGEE. The V and J ends lost 2 bases and 3 bases respectively, with 20 bases between them. The CDR3 totals 17 residues. CDR3 sequence reads: CASSVGSGGVGDTEAFF. CDR3 DNA sequence: TGTGCCAGCAGCGTCGGTTCGGGAGGGGTTGGAGACACTGAAGCTTTCTTT.

V and J are TRBV9 and TRBJ1-6; D is unresolved. V was pared by 0 bases and J by 10 bases, with 8 bases between. The length of the CDR3 is 13 residues. The germline V gene encodes CDR1 SGDLS and CDR2 YYNGEE. The DNA of the CDR3 is TGTGCCAGCAGCGTAGAAATATCCTCACCCCTCCACTTT. It encodes CASSVEISSPLHF. The full variable domain, in which reference TRBV9 and TRBJ1-6 provide the parts outside the CDR3, is DSGVTQTPKHLITATGQRVTLRCSPRSGDLSVYWYQQSLDQGLQFLIQYYNGEERAKGNILERFSAQQFPDLHSELNLSSLELGDSALYFCASSVEISSPLHFGNGTRLTVT.

The chain recombines TRBV10-3 with TRBJ2-7; TRBD1 matches 11 bases. This CDR3 is built from 15 residues. Germline CDR1 reads ENHRY; CDR2 reads SYGVKD. The V gene end was trimmed by 2 bases and the J gene end by 3 bases; junction bases not matched to a gene: 3. The CDR3 protein is CAISEAGTGGYEQYF. The CDR3 bases are TGTGCCATCAGTGAGGCCGGGACAGGGGGCTACGAGCAGTACTTC.

The gene calls are TRBV15 and TRBJ2-4; 7 bases fit TRBD1. CDR3 size: 17 residues. Germline V lookup: CDR1 LNHNV, CDR2 YYDKDF (reference sequence). V shed 5 bases and J 0 bases; nucleotides not matched to a gene: 10. CDR3 amino acids: CATSGNTGALAKNIQYF. The CDR3 coding sequence is TGTGCCACCAGCGGAAACACAGGGGCTCTAGCCAAAAACATTCAGTACTTC.

This clone was found once. CDR3 sequence (DNA): TGCGCCAGCAGCCAAGCACCTACAACGGACAGGTCGAGGTACGAGCAGTACTTC. As protein: CASSQAPTTDRSRYEQYF. The chain links TRBV4-1 to TRBJ2-7; 7 bases match TRBD1. The length of the CDR3 is 18 residues. The V segment lost 1 base and the J segment 4 bases; nucleotides outside the gene matches: 16. Germline CDR1 reads MGHRA; CDR2 reads YSYEKL.

This chain connects TRBV3-1 (or the pseudogene TRBV3-2) to TRBJ2-1; 12 bases align to TRBD2. After removal of 4 bases from V and 5 bases from J, the junction contained 6 bases not matched to a gene. Per germline, CDR1 LGHDT and CDR2 YNNKEL (reference sequence). The CDR3 is 16 residues long. The CDR3 here is CASSRGTSGFNNEQFF. The CDR3 coding sequence is TGTGCCAGCAGCCGGGGGACTAGCGGGTTCAACAATGAGCAGTTCTTC.

This chain joins TRBV7-3 and TRBJ1-1, with unresolved D. The CDR3 length is 17 residues. Trimming left V 1 base short and J 1 base short, with 16 bases between. Per the germline V gene, CDR1 is SGHTA and CDR2 is FQGTGA. The CDR3 DNA sequence: TGTGCCAGCAGCTTAAGGCTGTCGACTACCGGGAACACTGAAGCTTTCTTT. It is translated as CASSLRLSTTGNTEAFF.

The chain links TRBV6-2 or TRBV6-3 to TRBJ2-5; D unresolved. The CDR3 is made up of 11 amino acids. V lost 6 bases, J lost 5 bases, and 7 bases lay in between. CDR1 is MNHEY and CDR2 is SVGEGT in the germline V gene. CDR3 nucleotide sequence: TGTGCCAGCAGCGAAGCGGAGACCCAGTACTTC. This translates into CASSEAETQYF.

The chain combines TRBV6-1 with TRBJ1-4, with a weak D call TRBD1 (6 bases). CDR3 size: 15 residues. Germline loops: CDR1 MNHNS, CDR2 SASEGT. Deletions cut 3 bases from V and 0 bases from J, with 8 bases between. CDR3 nucleotide sequence: TGTGCCAGCAGTGACCGGGACACAACTAATGAAAAACTGTTTTTT. It yields the protein CASSDRDTTNEKLFF.

J is TRBJ2-7 and V is TRBV3-1 (or the pseudogene TRBV3-2), with D maybe TRBD1 (5 bases). With 4 bases removed from V and 6 bases from J, the gap between germline ends came to 19 bases. CDR1 and CDR2 from the germline V gene are LGHDT and YNNKEL (reference sequence). This CDR3 contains 15 residues. CDR3 DNA sequence: TGTGCCAGCAGCCTCCCGACAGACTGTTTGGTCGAGCAGTACTTC. Translation gives CASSLPTDCLVEQYF.

The chain employs TRBV24-1 and TRBJ2-1; 7 positions agree with TRBD2. The J segment lost 8 bases and the V segment lost 6 bases, leaving 6 bases of the junction unmatched. Germline CDR1 and CDR2: KGHDR and SFDVKD. This CDR3 contains 13 residues. The CDR3 protein is CATSLSGADEQFF. CDR3 DNA sequence: TGTGCCACCAGTCTCAGCGGGGCCGATGAGCAGTTCTTC.

This clone showed up just a few times. The V gene is TRBV6-5, the J gene TRBJ2-1; 8 nucleotides agree with TRBD2. This CDR3 region has 11 residues. Germline V CDR1 and CDR2: MNHEY, SVGAGI. The J segment lost 15 bases and the V segment lost 7 bases, leaving 8 bases of the junction unmatched. The CDR3 region has the DNA TGTGCCAGCATTCGTAGCGGGAAACCGTTCTTC. This translates into CASIRSGKPFF.

The rearrangement joins TRBV6-5 to TRBJ1-3, with TRBD1 matching 9 bases. The length of the CDR3 is 16 residues. CDR1 MNHEY and CDR2 SVGAGI come from the germline V gene. The V segment lost 4 bases and the J segment 2 bases; nucleotides outside the gene matches: 6. This CDR3 reads CASSFSRDRAGNTIYF. As DNA, the CDR3 is TGTGCCAGCAGTTTCTCCCGGGACAGGGCTGGAAACACCATATATTTT.

This chain links TRBV14 with TRBJ1-2, with 7 bases lining up with TRBD1. The CDR3 has 14 residues. Germline trimming cut 1 base from V and 5 bases from J; bases unmatched to any gene: 4. CDR1 is SGHDN, CDR2 FVKESK, per germline. The CDR3 nucleotides read TGTGCCAGCAGCCAAGGAGACAGGGTGTATGGCTACACCTTC. Translation: CASSQGDRVYGYTF.

This clone was observed a handful of times. The CDR3 reads CASTGLHQETQYF. CDR3 coding DNA: TGTGCCAGCACAGGTTTGCACCAAGAGACCCAGTACTTC. This chain connects TRBV19 to TRBJ2-5, with D perhaps TRBD1 (5 bases). Per the germline V gene, CDR1 is LNHDA and CDR2 is SQIVND (reference sequence). CDR3 length: 13 amino acids. Trimming took 9 bases from V and 0 from J, leaving 11 bases between them.

J is TRBJ1-6 and V is TRBV19, with 11 bases that match TRBD1. Germline CDR1 is LNHDA and CDR2 is SQIVND (reference sequence). The CDR3 consists of 15 residues. Losses at the gene ends were 8 bases for V and 7 bases for J; bases not matched to a gene: 7. CDR3 DNA sequence: TGTGCCAGTTCGGACAGGGGGCAGGGGAATTCACCCCTCCACTTT. Amino acid sequence: CASSDRGQGNSPLHF.

The J gene is TRBJ2-7, the V gene TRBV7-2; 9 bases are shared with TRBD2. Germline V gene data show CDR1 as SGHTA and CDR2 as FQGNSA. This CDR3 is 15 amino acids long. The trim removed 3 bases at V and 6 bases at J, leaving 9 bases unmatched. The CDR3 sequence: CASSFSGTSLIEQYF. CDR3 DNA sequence: TGTGCCAGCAGCTTTTCCGGGACTAGCCTTATCGAGCAGTACTTC.

The rearrangement uses TRBV3-1 (or the pseudogene TRBV3-2) and TRBJ1-1, with D uncertain. Germline-derived CDR1 and CDR2 are LGHDT and YNNKEL (reference sequence). V was pared by 2 bases and J by 5 bases, with 18 bases between. The CDR3 spans 16 residues. The CDR3 spells CASSQPGEISRTEAFF. The CDR3, as DNA: TGTGCCAGCAGCCAACCCGGTGAAATTTCACGGACTGAAGCTTTCTTT.

This clone showed up just once. V usage is TRBV19 and J usage is TRBJ1-2; tentative D call: TRBD1 (5 bases). Between the trimmed V and J ends, which lost 7 bases and 0 bases, there was a span of 18 bases. The CDR3 is 16 amino acids. Per the germline V gene, CDR1 is LNHDA and CDR2 is SQIVND (reference sequence). The CDR3 reads CASTQSTRGSNYGYTF. CDR3 DNA sequence: TGTGCCAGTACCCAAAGCACCCGGGGGTCTAACTATGGCTACACCTTC.

This chain links TRBV28 with TRBJ2-2; D is undetermined. The CDR3 contains 15 residues. The ends were cut back, 6 bases at V and 1 base at J, with 12 bases in the middle. Germline values: CDR1 MDHEN, CDR2 SYDVKM. CDR3: CASRPPAGNTGELFF. As DNA, the CDR3 is TGTGCCAGCAGACCCCCCGCAGGGAACACCGGGGAGCTGTTTTTT.

This chain links TRBV19 with TRBJ1-1; TRBD1 might be the D (6 bases). The V gene lost 6 bases and the J gene lost 3 bases, with 14 bases spanning the gap. Per the germline V gene, CDR1 is LNHDA and CDR2 is SQIVND (reference sequence). The CDR3 is 14 amino acids. CDR3 coding DNA: TGTGCCAGTAGCCAGGACAGTGACTACACTGAAGCTTTCTTT. Protein: CASSQDSDYTEAFF.

The chain combines TRBV3-1 (or the pseudogene TRBV3-2) with TRBJ1-3, with 10 bases identical to TRBD1. The CDR3 contains 16 residues. Trimming cost V 4 bases and J 2 bases; bases outside gene matches: 5. Germline loops: CDR1 LGHDT, CDR2 YNNKEL (reference sequence). CDR3 sequence (DNA): TGTGCCAGCAGCCGGCCCGGGACAGGGGCTGGAAACACCATATATTTT. Protein product: CASSRPGTGAGNTIYF.

CDR3: CASTGDRAPYEQYF. The CDR3 DNA follows: TGCGCCAGCACCGGGGACAGGGCTCCCTACGAGCAGTACTTC. The chain recombines TRBV5-1 with TRBJ2-7; the match to TRBD1 covers 9 bases. V shed 6 bases, J shed 2 bases, and the junction held 6 bases outside the gene matches. Per the germline V gene, CDR1 is SGHRS and CDR2 is YFSETQ. The CDR3 spans 14 residues.

The chain recombines TRBV5-1 with TRBJ1-2, with TRBD1 identical over 8 bases. Trimming cost V 4 bases and J 0 bases; bases outside gene matches: 5. The CDR3 extends over 15 amino acids. Per the germline V gene, CDR1 is SGHRS and CDR2 is YFSETQ. This CDR3 is CASSLSTGANYGYTF. The CDR3 DNA follows: TGCGCCAGCAGCCTCTCGACAGGGGCTAACTATGGCTACACCTTC.

The genes are TRBV30 and TRBJ1-5, with D hard to call. This CDR3 is 15 amino acids long. In germline, CDR1 is GTSNPN, CDR2 SVGIG (reference sequence). The V and J ends lost 0 bases and 3 bases respectively, with 12 bases between them. The CDR3 region is CAWSVWESPNQPQHF. The CDR3 DNA follows: TGTGCCTGGAGTGTATGGGAGAGCCCCAATCAGCCCCAGCATTTT.

The chain couples TRBV12-5 to TRBJ2-3; D possibly corresponds to TRBD1 (6 bases). Germline CDR1 is LGHNT and CDR2 is FRNRAP. Trimming removed 6 bases from V and 0 bases from J, with 13 bases in between. The CDR3 length is 15 residues. The CDR3 DNA reads as TGTGCTAGTGGATCCGGGACATCTAGCACAGATACGCAGTATTTT. Its translation: CASGSGTSSTDTQYF.

This sequence joins TRBV28 and TRBJ2-7, with D unresolved. This CDR3 contains 12 residues. Trimming cost V 7 bases and J 3 bases, with 10 bases left between them. Per germline, CDR1 MDHEN and CDR2 SYDVKM. The CDR3 region has the DNA TGTGCCAGCACAAAACTCGGCTACGAGCAGTACTTC. It yields the protein CASTKLGYEQYF.